The rows below give T cell receptor beta chains drawn from one sample of a study of esophageal squamous cell carcinoma tumors. From the 5' RACE reads, TCRdb called clonotypes with MiXCR, one entry per CDR3 protein. The sample has approximately 200 distinct CDR3 sequences, roughly 15% seen once. The sequencing input was tumor tissue. The source is a man between 50 and 80 years old with esophageal squamous cell carcinoma. CDR3s include the opening cysteine and the closing phenylalanine or tryptophan. D genes are given only for firm matches. Clone size is shown for a subset of rows, as once, few, many or a class of expanded clone.

v_call: TRBV5-6
j_call: TRBJ1-1
d_call: TRBD1
clone_size: medium-sized
cdr3_aa: CASRRTGGMRGTEAFF
cdr3_nt: TGTGCCAGCAGGCGGACAGGGGGAATGAGAGGGACTGAAGCTTTCTTT

v_call: TRBV12-3/TRBV12-4
j_call: TRBJ2-1
d_call: TRBD2
clone_size: medium-sized
cdr3_aa: CASSTNYHPGGEQFF
cdr3_nt: TGTGCCAGCAGTACAAACTATCACCCGGGGGGTGAGCAGTTCTTC

v_call: TRBV4-2
j_call: TRBJ1-2
d_call: .
clone_size: large
cdr3_aa: CASSPSGTIGGYTF
cdr3_nt: TGTGCCAGCAGCCCTTCCGGGACCATCGGCGGCTACACCTTC

v_call: TRBV7-7
j_call: TRBJ2-7
d_call: .
clone_size: medium-sized
cdr3_aa: CASSLGQPGTSYEQYF
cdr3_nt: TGTGCTAGCAGCTTAGGCCAGCCGGGGACCTCCTACGAGCAGTACTTC

v_call: TRBV5-4
j_call: TRBJ2-5
d_call: .
clone_size: large
cdr3_aa: CASSQSTGYQETQYF
cdr3_nt: TGTGCCAGCAGCCAAAGCACAGGGTACCAAGAGACCCAGTACTTC

v_call: TRBV11-2
j_call: TRBJ2-2
d_call: TRBD1
clone_size: large
cdr3_aa: CASRLDRGRLANTGELFF
cdr3_nt: TGTGCCAGCAGGCTGGACAGGGGGCGCCTCGCGAACACCGGGGAGCTGTTTTTT

v_call: TRBV14
j_call: TRBJ2-5
d_call: .
clone_size: large
cdr3_aa: CASSLAGGTQYF
cdr3_nt: TGTGCCAGCAGCCTGGCTGGGGGGACCCAGTACTTC

v_call: TRBV11-3
j_call: TRBJ2-2
d_call: .
clone_size: large
cdr3_aa: CASSLLQGSGELFF
cdr3_nt: TGTGCCAGCAGCTTATTACAGGGCTCCGGGGAGCTGTTTTTT

v_call: TRBV5-4
j_call: TRBJ2-7
d_call: TRBD2
clone_size: medium-sized
cdr3_aa: CASSFSGGEQYF
cdr3_nt: TGTGCCAGCAGCTTCTCGGGGGGTGAGCAGTACTTC

v_call: TRBV7-2
j_call: TRBJ2-7
d_call: TRBD2
clone_size: medium-sized
cdr3_aa: CASSLDRAGTYEQYF
cdr3_nt: TGTGCCAGCAGCTTAGACCGAGCGGGAACCTACGAGCAGTACTTC

v_call: TRBV5-1
j_call: TRBJ2-5
d_call: TRBD2
clone_size: large
cdr3_aa: CASSSGTSDETQYF
cdr3_nt: TGCGCCAGCAGCTCCGGGACTAGCGATGAGACCCAGTACTTC

v_call: TRBV24-1
j_call: TRBJ2-6
d_call: .
clone_size: large
cdr3_aa: CATSDNGIGAGANVLTF
cdr3_nt: TGTGCCACCAGTGATAATGGTATCGGGGCTGGGGCCAACGTCCTGACTTTC

v_call: TRBV5-1
j_call: TRBJ2-5
d_call: .
clone_size: large
cdr3_aa: CASSQTPAGTKIRETQYF
cdr3_nt: TGCGCCAGCAGCCAAACACCGGCCGGCACCAAAATCCGAGAGACCCAGTACTTC

v_call: TRBV19
j_call: TRBJ1-3
d_call: .
clone_size: medium-sized
cdr3_aa: CATTPASSGNTIYF
cdr3_nt: TGTGCCACCACCCCGGCCAGCTCTGGAAACACCATATATTTT

v_call: TRBV9
j_call: TRBJ2-4
d_call: .
clone_size: .
cdr3_aa: CASTRTGSPKNIQYF
cdr3_nt: TGTGCCAGCACCCGGACCGGGAGTCCCAAAAACATTCAGTACTTC